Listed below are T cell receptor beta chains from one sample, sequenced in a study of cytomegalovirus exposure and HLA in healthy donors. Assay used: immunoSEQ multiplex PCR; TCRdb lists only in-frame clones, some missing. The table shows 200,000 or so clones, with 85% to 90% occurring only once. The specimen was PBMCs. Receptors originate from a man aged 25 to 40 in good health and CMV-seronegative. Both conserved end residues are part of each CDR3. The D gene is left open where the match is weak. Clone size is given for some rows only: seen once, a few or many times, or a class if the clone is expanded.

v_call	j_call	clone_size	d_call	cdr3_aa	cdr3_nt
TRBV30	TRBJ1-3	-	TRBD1	CAWSTGGFGNTIYF	TGTGCCTGGAGCACAGGGGGCTTTGGAAACACCATATATTTT
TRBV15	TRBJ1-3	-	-	CATSRGGVKGLSGNTIYF	TGTGCCACCAGCAGGGGTGGAGTGAAGGGACTATCTGGAAACACCATATATTTT
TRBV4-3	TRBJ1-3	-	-	CASSRGEVRSGNTIYF	TGCGCCAGCAGCCGGGGGGAAGTCCGCTCTGGAAACACCATATATTTT
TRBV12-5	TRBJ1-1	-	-	CASGIAPSFF	TGTGCTAGTGGTATAGCCCCGAGTTTCTTT
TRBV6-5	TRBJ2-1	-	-	CASGGLINEQFF	TGTGCCAGCGGGGGACTCATAAATGAGCAGTTCTTC
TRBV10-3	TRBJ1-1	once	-	CAISETGMTEAFF	TGTGCCATCAGTGAGACAGGGATGACTGAAGCTTTCTTT
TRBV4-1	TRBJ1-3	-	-	CASSPPGRGRGNTIYF	TGCGCCAGCAGCCCTCCCGGCAGGGGAAGGGGAAACACCATATATTTT
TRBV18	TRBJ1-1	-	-	CASSPPGGWNTEAFF	TGTGCCAGCTCACCACCAGGGGGTTGGAACACTGAAGCTTTCTTT
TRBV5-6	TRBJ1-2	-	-	CASSLMQDSYGYTF	TGTGCCAGCAGCTTGATGCAGGACAGCTATGGCTACACCTTC
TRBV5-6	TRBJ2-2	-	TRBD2	CASSLEGAGPNTGELFF	TGTGCCAGCAGCTTGGAGGGAGCGGGGCCGAACACCGGGGAGCTGTTTTTT
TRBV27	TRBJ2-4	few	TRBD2	CASSRGGQGNIQYF	TGTGCCAGCAGTCGGGGGGGGCAGGGAAACATTCAGTACTTC
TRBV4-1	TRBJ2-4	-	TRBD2	CASSQGIASGRNIQYF	TGCGCCAGCAGCCAAGGAATCGCTAGCGGGCGAAACATTCAGTACTTC
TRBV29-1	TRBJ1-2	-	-	CSVVHRTAQVGYTF	TGCAGCGTTGTACACAGGACGGCCCAGGTTGGCTACACCTTC
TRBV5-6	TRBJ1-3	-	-	CASSLGPGAGNTIYF	TGTGCCAGCAGTCTTGGCCCTGGAGCTGGAAACACCATATATTTT
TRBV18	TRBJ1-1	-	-	CASSPPSTTMNTEAFF	TGTGCCAGCTCACCACCCAGTACAACCATGAACACTGAAGCTTTCTTT
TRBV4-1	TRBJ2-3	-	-	CASSQLGVSTDTQYF	TGCGCCAGCAGCCAGCTAGGCGTTAGCACAGATACGCAGTATTTT
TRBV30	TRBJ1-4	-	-	CAWNKVQGGEKLFF	TGTGCCTGGAATAAGGTGCAGGGCGGTGAAAAACTGTTTTTT
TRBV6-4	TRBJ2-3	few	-	CASSPLPSTDTQYF	TGTGCCAGCAGTCCCCTCCCTAGCACAGATACGCAGTATTTT
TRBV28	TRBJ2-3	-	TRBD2	CASSLGTSGSTDTQYF	TGTGCCAGCAGCCTTGGGACTAGCGGTAGCACAGATACGCAGTATTTT
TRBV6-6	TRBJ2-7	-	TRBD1	CASSSIQGPFTEQYF	TGTGCCAGCAGTTCCATACAGGGGCCCTTTACCGAGCAGTACTTC
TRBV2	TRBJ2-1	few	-	CASSENGGKVNEQFF	TGTGCCAGCAGTGAGAACGGCGGGAAGGTCAATGAGCAGTTCTTC
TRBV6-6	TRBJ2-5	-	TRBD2	CATDSGGGETQYF	TGTGCCACGGACAGCGGGGGAGGCGAGACCCAGTACTTC
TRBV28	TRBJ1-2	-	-	CASSFRTERGYTF	TGTGCCAGCAGTTTCCGGACAGAGAGGGGCTACACCTTC
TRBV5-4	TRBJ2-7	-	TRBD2	CASSPTSGVQGYEQYF	TGTGCCAGCAGCCCGACTAGCGGGGTTCAGGGCTACGAGCAGTACTTC
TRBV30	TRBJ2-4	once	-	CAWQKGGLAKNIQYF	TGTGCCTGGCAGAAAGGGGGTCTAGCCAAAAACATTCAGTACTTC
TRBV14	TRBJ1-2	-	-	CASSQDPAGNYGYTF	TGTGCCAGCAGCCAAGATCCGGCAGGGAACTATGGCTACACCTTC
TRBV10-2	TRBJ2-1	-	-	CASSEWAGPRHNEQFF	TGCGCCAGCAGTGAGTGGGCAGGCCCTCGGCACAATGAGCAGTTCTTC
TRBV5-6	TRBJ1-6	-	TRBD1	CASSPGDREYSPLHF	TGTGCCAGCAGCCCAGGGGACAGGGAGTATTCACCCCTCCACTTT
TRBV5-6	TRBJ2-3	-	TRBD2	CASSQRLAGTDTQYF	TGTGCCAGCAGCCAAAGACTAGCGGGAACAGATACGCAGTATTTT
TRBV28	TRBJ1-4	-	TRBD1	CASRRQGGNNEKLFF	TGTGCCAGCAGGCGACAGGGGGGGAATAATGAAAAACTGTTTTTT
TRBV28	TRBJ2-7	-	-	CASSFSLEQYF	TGTGCCAGCAGTTTTAGTCTCGAGCAGTACTTC
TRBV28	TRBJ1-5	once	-	CASSLDSYSNQPQHF	TGTGCCAGCAGTTTAGACAGTTATAGCAATCAGCCCCAGCATTTT
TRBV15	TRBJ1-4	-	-	CATSRDSGGVGEKLFF	TGTGCCACCAGCAGAGATTCGGGGGGAGTCGGCGAAAAACTGTTTTTT
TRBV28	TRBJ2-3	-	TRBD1	CASSSAGQGPDTQYF	TGTGCCAGCAGTTCCGCGGGACAGGGCCCAGATACGCAGTATTTT
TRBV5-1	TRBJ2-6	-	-	CASGPTTSGANGLTF	TGCGCCAGCGGACCCACAACCTCTGGGGCCAACGGCCTGACTTTC
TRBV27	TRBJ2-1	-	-	CASSPQGGRNEQFF	TGTGCCAGCAGCCCTCAGGGGGGTCGCAATGAGCAGTTCTTC
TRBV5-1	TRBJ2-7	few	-	CASSSLTVSYEQYF	TGCGCCAGCAGCTCCTTGACTGTCTCCTACGAGCAGTACTTC
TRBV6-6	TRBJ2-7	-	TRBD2	CASSILAGGPSEQYF	TGTGCCAGCAGTATACTAGCGGGAGGGCCGTCCGAGCAGTACTTC
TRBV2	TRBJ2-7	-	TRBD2	CASSELLAGVREQYF	TGTGCCAGCAGTGAATTGCTAGCGGGAGTCCGCGAGCAGTACTTC
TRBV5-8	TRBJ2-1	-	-	CASSFRGTSYNEQFF	TGTGCCAGCAGCTTCCGGGGGACCTCCTACAATGAGCAGTTCTTC
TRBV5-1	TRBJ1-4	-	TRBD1	CASSPRLRQGLNEKLFF	TGCGCCAGCAGCCCCCGACTACGACAGGGGTTAAACGAAAAACTGTTTTTT
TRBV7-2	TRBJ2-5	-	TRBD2	CASSLGPGGETQYF	TGTGCCAGCAGCTTAGGCCCGGGAGGAGAGACCCAGTACTTC
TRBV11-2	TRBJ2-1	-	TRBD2	CASSRGLAGGNEQFF	TGTGCCAGCAGCCGAGGACTAGCGGGGGGCAATGAGCAGTTCTTC
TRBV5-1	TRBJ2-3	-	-	CASNEGTSSTDTQYF	TGCGCCAGCAACGAAGGGACTTCTAGCACAGATACGCAGTATTTT
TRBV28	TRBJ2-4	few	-	CASRKGGENIQYF	TGTGCCAGCAGAAAGGGGGGGGAAAACATTCAGTACTTC
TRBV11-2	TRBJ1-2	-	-	CASSLTRRGGGDGYTF	TGTGCCAGCAGCTTAACGAGGCGGGGCGGGGGCGATGGCTACACCTTC
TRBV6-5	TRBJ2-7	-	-	CASSADSLSSYEQYF	TGTGCCAGCAGTGCCGACTCCCTCAGCTCCTACGAGCAGTACTTC
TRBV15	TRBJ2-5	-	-	CATSPRQEFWTQYF	TGTGCCACCAGCCCAAGACAGGAGTTTTGGACCCAGTACTTC
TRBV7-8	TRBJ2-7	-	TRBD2	CASSFWASGRLSYEQYF	TGTGCCAGCAGCTTTTGGGCTAGCGGGAGGTTGTCCTACGAGCAGTACTTC